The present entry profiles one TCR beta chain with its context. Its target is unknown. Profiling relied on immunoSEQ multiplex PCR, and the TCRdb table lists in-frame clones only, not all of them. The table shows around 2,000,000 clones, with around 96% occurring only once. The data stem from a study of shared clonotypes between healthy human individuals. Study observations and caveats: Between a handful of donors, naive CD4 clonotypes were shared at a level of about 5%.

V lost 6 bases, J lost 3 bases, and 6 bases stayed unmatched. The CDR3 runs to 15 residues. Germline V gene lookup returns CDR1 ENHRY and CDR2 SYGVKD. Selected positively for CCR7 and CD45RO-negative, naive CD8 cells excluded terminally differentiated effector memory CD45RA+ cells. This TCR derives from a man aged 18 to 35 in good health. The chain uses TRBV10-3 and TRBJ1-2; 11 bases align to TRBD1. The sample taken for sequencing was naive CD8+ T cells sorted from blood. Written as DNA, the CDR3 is TGTGCCATCAGGAGGGACAGGGGGTTGGACTATGGCTACACCTTC. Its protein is CAIRRDRGLDYGYTF.